This passage covers 11 T cell receptor beta chains from one sample sequenced in a study of blood T cells in healthy people across ages. Together with a sample-barcoded 5' primer, a J-beta primer mix was included in a second PCR lasting roughly 6 to 12 cycles. TCRdb re-analysed the 5' RACE reads in MiXCR, keeping a single row per CDR3 protein. The sample includes 540,000 or so distinct CDR3 sequences, around 50% of them seen just once. Sequences were obtained from blood. These receptors originate from a man older than 75 in good health.

The chain links TRBV5-1 to TRBJ2-7; D might be TRBD2 (5 bases). The CDR3 contains 14 residues. V was shortened by 4 bases and J by 5 bases, with 16 bases between the two germline ends. Germline V lookup: CDR1 SGHRS, CDR2 YFSETQ. The CDR3 loop reads CASSPGPGSHEQYF. The CDR3 nucleotides are TGCGCCAGCAGCCCGGGTCCGGGAAGCCACGAGCAGTACTTC. Looking up the rest from reference TRBV5-1 and TRBJ2-7 gives the full variable domain: KAGVTQTPRYLIKTRGQQVTLSCSPISGHRSVSWYQQTPGQGLQFLFEYFSETQRNKGNFPGRFSGRQFSNSRSEMNVSTLELGDSALYLCASSPGPGSHEQYFGPGTRLTVT.

The genes are TRBV11-2 and TRBJ2-7; D is possibly TRBD1 or TRBD2 (6 bases each). The J call may not be correct, given that the DNA end is closer to TRBJ2-5. CDR3 size: 14 residues. Germline CDR1 is SGHAT and CDR2 is FQNNGV. CDR3: CASKPRGAVGTQYF. CDR3 sequence (DNA): TGTGCCAGCAAACCTAGGGGGGCGGTTGGGACCCAGTACTTC.

V and J are TRBV20-1 and TRBJ1-4; D call uncertain. Germline values: CDR1 DFQATT, CDR2 SNEGSKA (reference sequence). The CDR3 is 14 residues long. Trimming stripped 0 bases from V and 0 bases from J, with 5 bases between. For the CDR3, the DNA is TGCAGTGCTAGAGATGGCGCAACTAATGAAAAACTGTTTTTT. Translating it yields CSARDGATNEKLFF.

CDR3 sequence (DNA): TGTGCCAGCAGGAGCTGGGACCACGGGCGTTACGAGCAGTACTTC. Translated: CASRSWDHGRYEQYF. V and J are TRBV3-1 and TRBJ2-7; the D gene could be TRBD1 or TRBD2 (5 bases each). The germline gives CDR1 LGHDT, CDR2 YNNKEL (reference sequence). Trimming cost V 6 bases and J 4 bases, with 19 bases left between them. This CDR3 spans 15 amino acids.

The V gene is TRBV29-1, the J gene TRBJ1-1; 8 bases line up with TRBD1. Per the germline V gene, CDR1 is SQVTM and CDR2 is ANQGSEA. V lost 5 bases to trimming and J lost 2 bases; unmatched junction nucleotides: 7. The CDR3 is 14 amino acids. The CDR3 DNA is TGCAGCGTTCTCCCGACAGGGGCCAACACTGAAGCTTTCTTT. The encoded protein is CSVLPTGANTEAFF.

The V call is TRBV27, the J call TRBJ1-2; no reliable D call. There are 11 residues in the CDR3. Trimming left V 6 bases short and J 8 bases short, with 10 bases between. Germline V gene sequence: CDR1 MNHEY, CDR2 SMNVEV (reference sequence). The CDR3: CASRNMGGYTF. For the CDR3, the DNA is TGTGCCAGCAGGAATATGGGGGGCTACACCTTC.

The chain links TRBV3-1 to TRBJ1-5, with D possibly TRBD1 on 6 matching bases. V dropped 5 bases and J dropped 0 bases, with 11 bases sitting between them. The V gene's germline CDR1 is LGHDT and CDR2 YNNKEL (reference sequence). CDR3 size: 15 residues. CDR3 sequence: CASSRGEDSNQPQHF. In DNA, the CDR3 is TGTGCCAGCAGCAGGGGGGAGGATAGCAATCAGCCCCAGCATTTT. The entire variable domain, with the rest obtained from reference TRBV3-1 and TRBJ1-5, is as follows: DTAVSQTPKYLVTQMGNDKSIKCEQNLGHDTMYWYKQDSKKFLKIMFSYNNKELIINETVPNRFSPKSPDKAHLNLHINSLELGDSAVYFCASSRGEDSNQPQHFGDGTRLSIL.

This clonotype was detected a few times. The rearrangement uses TRBV5-1 and TRBJ2-1; perhaps TRBD1 as D (6 bases). The germline V gene has CDR1 SGHRS and CDR2 YFSETQ. V lost 0 bases, J lost 9 bases, and 13 bases lay in between. This CDR3 spans 14 amino acids. CDR3 amino acids: CASSLEQGAREQFF. The CDR3 DNA reads as TGCGCCAGCAGCTTGGAACAGGGTGCTCGTGAGCAGTTCTTC.

The rearrangement uses TRBV20-1 and TRBJ2-3, with D hard to call. Germline CDR1 DFQATT, CDR2 SNEGSKA (reference sequence). Trimming took off 4 bases at V and 4 bases at J, with 12 bases between the two ends. This CDR3 comprises 13 residues. CDR3 bases: TGCAGTGCTACCCCAGAGGTGTCAGATACGCAGTATTTT. Its translation: CSATPEVSDTQYF.

V and J are TRBV28 and TRBJ1-2; TRBD1 might be the D (5 bases). Per germline, CDR1 MDHEN and CDR2 SYDVKM. The CDR3 is made up of 12 amino acids. Trimming removed 7 bases from V and 6 bases from J, with 12 bases in between. As DNA, the CDR3 is TGTGCCAGCACTACGACAGCCGATGGCTACACCTTC. It specifies CASTTTADGYTF.

In this sample, this clonotype turned up many times. The rearrangement uses TRBV6-5 and TRBJ1-5, with 7 bases that match TRBD1. This CDR3 is 18 amino acids long. V gave up 3 bases and J gave up 3 bases; unmatched junction bases: 14. CDR1 and CDR2 from the germline V gene are MNHEY and SVGAGI. The CDR3 sequence is CASSYWYSRQGDNQPQHF. The CDR3 coding sequence is TGTGCCAGCAGTTATTGGTATAGTCGTCAGGGGGACAATCAGCCCCAGCATTTT.